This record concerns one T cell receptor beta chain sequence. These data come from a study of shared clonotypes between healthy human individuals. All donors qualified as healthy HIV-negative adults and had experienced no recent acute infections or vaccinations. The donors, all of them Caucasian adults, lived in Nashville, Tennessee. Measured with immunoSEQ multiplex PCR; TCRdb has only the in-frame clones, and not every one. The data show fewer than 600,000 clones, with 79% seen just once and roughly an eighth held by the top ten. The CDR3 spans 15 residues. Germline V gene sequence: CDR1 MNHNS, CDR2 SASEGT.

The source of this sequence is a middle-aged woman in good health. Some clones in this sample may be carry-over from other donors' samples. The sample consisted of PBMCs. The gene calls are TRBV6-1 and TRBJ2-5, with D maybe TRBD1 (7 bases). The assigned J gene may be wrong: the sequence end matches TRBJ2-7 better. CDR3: CASSEEEGAHVEQYF. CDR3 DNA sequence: TGTGCCAGCAGTGAAGAGGAGGGGGCGCATGTCGAGCAGTACTTC.